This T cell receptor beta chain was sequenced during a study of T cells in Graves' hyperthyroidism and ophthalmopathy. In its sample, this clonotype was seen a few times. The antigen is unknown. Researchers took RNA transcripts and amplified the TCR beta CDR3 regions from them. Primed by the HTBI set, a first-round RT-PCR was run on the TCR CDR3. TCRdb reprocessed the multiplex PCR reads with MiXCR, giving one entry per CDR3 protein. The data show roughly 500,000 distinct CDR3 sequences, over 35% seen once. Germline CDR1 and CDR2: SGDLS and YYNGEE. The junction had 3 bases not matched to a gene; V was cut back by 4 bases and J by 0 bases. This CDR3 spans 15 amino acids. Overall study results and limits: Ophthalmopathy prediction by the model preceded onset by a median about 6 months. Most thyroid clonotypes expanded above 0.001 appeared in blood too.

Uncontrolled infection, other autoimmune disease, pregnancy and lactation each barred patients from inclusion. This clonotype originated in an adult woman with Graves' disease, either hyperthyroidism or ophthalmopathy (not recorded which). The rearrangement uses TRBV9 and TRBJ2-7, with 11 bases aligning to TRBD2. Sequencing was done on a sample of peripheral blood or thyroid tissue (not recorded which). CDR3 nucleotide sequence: TGTGCCAGCAGCTTGACTAGCGGGATCTCCTACGAGCAGTACTTC. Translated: CASSLTSGISYEQYF.